This TCR beta chain was sequenced during a study of blood T cell repertoires in COVID-19. CDR3 length equals 12 residues. V lost 5 bases to trimming and J lost 11 bases; unmatched junction nucleotides: 3. Germline CDR1 and CDR2: SGHAT and FQNNGV. TCRdb keeps only in-frame clones here, not all; method: immunoSEQ multiplex PCR. The sample carries approximately 120,000 clones, 81% recorded once. This clone was counted a few times. The receptor comes from a man aged 25-45 years with COVID-19, enrolled during active disease. This rearrangement joins TRBV11-2 to TRBJ1-6; 7 bases are shared with TRBD1. The source material was peripheral blood. DNA of the CDR3: TGTGCCAGCAGCAAGGGACAGCCACCCCTCCACTTT. Translating it yields CASSKGQPPLHF.